This T cell receptor beta chain was documented in a study of type 1 regulatory T cells. Study-level background: This in vitro CD4 product, T-allo10, is enriched for Tr1 cells and alloantigen-specific.

CDR3 size: 15 residues. Per germline, CDR1 SNHLY and CDR2 FYNNEI. V was cut by 4 bases and J by 3 bases, with 14 bases left in between. Study-wide results and limits: Type 1 regulatory T cells had a more restricted TCR repertoire than non-type 1 regulatory T cells.

Each CDR3 protein is one row after TCRdb ran MiXCR on the reads. Of about 62,000 distinct CDR3 sequences in the sample, 55% to 65% were seen once. Points on this clonotype: Its antigen is undetermined.

Sequenced sample: cultured non-Tr1 T cells, either the whole culture or a sorted T cell fraction (not recorded which). The chain couples TRBV2 to TRBJ2-3; a weak D match, TRBD2 (5 bases). This receptor was taken from a human donor in good health. CDR3 bases: TGTGCCAGCAGTGTCGCCGGGATCCGGACAGATACGCAGTATTTT. Its protein is CASSVAGIRTDTQYF. The full variable domain, its missing parts supplied by reference TRBV2 and TRBJ2-3, is EPEVTQTPSHQVTQMGQEVILRCVPISNHLYFYWYRQILGQKVEFLVSFYNNEISEKSEIFDDQFSVERPDGSNFTLKIRSTKLEDSAMYFCASSVAGIRTDTQYFGPGTRLTVL.